This entry concerns a single T cell receptor beta chain. This clonotype was found many times. Its antigen remains undetermined. One base away there is no much larger clone; base qualities are not given. CDR1 LGHNA and CDR2 YSLEER were looked up in the germline V gene. Trimming accounts for 0 bases at V and 2 bases at J, while the number of junction bases matched to no gene is 6. The CDR3 goes from the cysteine to the phenylalanine over 16 residues. The read is trimmed to its CDR3 DNA, 48 bases read in frame from base 1. This sample is drawn from a study of response to subunit inactivated influenza vaccine (dated by TCRdb to between 2017 and 2018). Background on the whole study: The study used deep quantitative T cell receptor repertoire profiling to track responses to a trivalent subunit inactivated influenza vaccine.

Beyond this particular receptor, the publication reports: The authors suggested that each seasonal influenza vaccination may recruit only a limited number of new T cells.

The library relied on RT-PCR. The data were produced on an Illumina HiSeq 2500. Clones were called with MiXCR by TCRdb after fastp trimmed the public reads at Q25, and only in-frame beta chains were retained. Rows merge per CDR3 protein into single entries with the most common DNA and genes. The sample records 150,000 to 200,000 distinct CDR3 sequences, over 9.5% of which are singletons. The ten largest clonotypes hold about 29% of the sample. This sample also appeared in a second study, on T cells expressing NK-cell markers. As that second study puts it: TCR beta cDNA libraries were prepared using 5'RACE template switching, which introduced a universal primer site and unique molecular identifiers. TCR beta-chain repertoires were profiled in sorted CD3+CD56+NKG2C+, CD3+CD56+NKG2C- and CD3+CD56-NKG2C+ T-cell subsets from several donors. Among the eight sequenced donors, only one was HCMV-seronegative, while the other seven were HCMV-seropositive. To restrict sorting to alphabetaTCR-expressing T cells, an anti-gammadeltaTCR antibody was added in several experiments. In more than five donors, the dominant CD3+CD56+NKG2C+ clonotypes were found to rank among the top 10 CD8+ clonotypes and to make up about 1.0-7.5% of CD8+ T cells. Those dominant clonotypes were again the most abundant among CD3+CD56-NKG2C+ cells in a handful of donors, at about 25-65%. It remained unclear whether the expanded NKG2C-expressing T cell clones were specific for HCMV antigens. All eight donors whose samples were sequenced were randomly selected healthy volunteers, three of them men and five women. To determine HCMV serostatus, a commercial ELISA kit was used to detect HCMV-specific IgG in serum. Ficoll density gradient centrifugation was used to isolate peripheral blood mononuclear cells from blood. CD4+ and CD8+ T cells were isolated from PBMC by magnetic immunoseparation with Miltenyi isolation kits. Priming for cDNA synthesis came from the TCR beta constant segment, and two successive PCR amplification steps followed. The libraries were sequenced on Illumina HiSeq 2000/2500, MiSeq or NextSeq, producing 2 x 150 bp reads. MIGEC handled demultiplexing of the reads and grouping by UMI, while MiTCR was used to assemble and quantify clonotypes. To exclude erroneous sequences, any TCR cDNA sequence not supported by at least two reads was discarded. The tcR package was used for downstream repertoire analysis, and clonotypes were matched between fractions using CDR3 nucleotide sequence together with V segment. VDJmatch was used to annotate antigen specificity against VDJdb, with one amino acid substitution in CDR3 permitted.

The clonotype comes from a middle-aged man who received an inactivated influenza vaccine. Donor details come from another sample of the same person, matched by shared clones. The sample here was CD8+ T cells sorted from PBMCs, taken 11 to 12 days after vaccination. The chain employs TRBV4-3 and TRBJ1-2, and TRBD1 matches 7 of the central bases. The sequenced DNA is TGCGCCAGCAGCCAAGAAAACTGGGACAGCAACTATGGCTACACCTTC. Its coded protein is CASSQENWDSNYGYTF.